This T cell receptor beta chain was sequenced in a study of radiation and T cells in renal cell carcinoma. Trimming cost V 8 bases and J 0 bases, with 29 bases left between them. The CDR3 is made up of 19 amino acids. Time point here: blood 2 weeks post-SBRT. Indicated treatment: 15 Gy SBRT to primary tumor, nephrectomy 4 weeks later. Clones were read by immunoSEQ multiplex PCR, and TCRdb kept only the in-frame ones, dropping some. The profile shows roughly 150,000 clones, over 80% of them singletons. The sequenced sample was blood, obtained from a patient whose treatment included radiotherapy and nephrectomy. J is TRBJ2-7 and V is TRBV23-1, with D tentatively TRBD2 (6 bases). TRBV23-1 qualifies as an ORF whose function is uncertain. The TCR sequence derives from a woman aged 45-65 years with renal cell carcinoma. CDR3 sequence: CASGLGGLDGTHSSYEQYF. CDR3 coding DNA: TGCGCCAGCGGATTGGGAGGTTTGGACGGAACCCATAGCTCCTACGAGCAGTACTTC.